The 26 T cell receptor beta chains given below trace back to one sample, sequenced in a study of shared clonotypes between healthy human individuals. Sequencing used immunoSEQ multiplex PCR; TCRdb keeps in-frame clones, though not all of them. This table holds roughly 2,300,000 clones, 80% to 95% found once. Specimen: naive CD4+ T cells from PBMCs. As for subset: CD45RA+ positively selected. The receptors come from a man younger than 35 in good health. Some clones in this sample may be carry-over from other donors' samples.

The chain carries TRBV5-1 and TRBJ2-3; 8 bases fit TRBD2. The CDR3 totals 16 residues. Germline V gives CDR1 SGHRS, CDR2 YFSETQ. Trimming took 0 bases from V and 6 from J; bases not matched to a gene: 9. The CDR3 here is CASSLGGGRTGDTQYF. CDR3 in DNA: TGCGCCAGCAGCTTGGGGGGCGGGAGGACCGGTGATACGCAGTATTTT.

This rearrangement joins TRBV11-2 to TRBJ2-7; maybe TRBD1 (6 bases). Deletions cut 5 bases from V and 4 bases from J, with 12 bases between. The CDR3 is made up of 13 amino acids. Germline values: CDR1 SGHAT, CDR2 FQNNGV. CDR3 residues: CASSRIGQYEQYF. CDR3 bases: TGTGCCAGCAGCCGAATAGGACAGTACGAGCAGTACTTC. Full variable domain (remainder filled in from reference TRBV11-2 and TRBJ2-7): EAGVAQSPRYKIIEKRQSVAFWCNPISGHATLYWYQQILGQGPKLLIQFQNNGVVDDSQLPKDRFSAERLKGVDSTLKIQPAKLEDSAVYLCASSRIGQYEQYFGPGTRLTVT.

The chain is built from TRBV5-4 and TRBJ1-3, with 10 bases fitting TRBD1. V trimming: 0 bases; J trimming: 4 bases; junction bases outside the gene matches: 4. Germline V gene sequence: CDR1 SGHNT, CDR2 YYREEE (reference sequence). The CDR3 runs to 16 residues. The CDR3 region is CASSLGGQGNGNTIYF. The DNA of the CDR3 is TGTGCCAGCAGCTTGGGGGGACAGGGGAACGGAAACACCATATATTTT.

V and J are TRBV27 and TRBJ1-1; 7 positions agree with TRBD1. CDR3 length equals 14 residues. Looked up from germline, CDR1 is MNHEY and CDR2 is SMNVEV (reference sequence). V trimming: 1 base; J trimming: 5 bases; junction bases outside the gene matches: 4. CDR3 amino acids: CASSLFTGDTEAFF. CDR3 bases: TGTGCCAGCAGTTTATTTACAGGGGATACTGAAGCTTTCTTT.

This chain uses TRBV18 with TRBJ2-1; tentatively, D is TRBD2 (5 bases). Germline loops: CDR1 KGHSH, CDR2 LQKENI. The CDR3 length is 15 residues. Trimming stripped 3 bases from V and 6 bases from J, with 15 bases between. CDR3 residues: CASSPPENSVNEQFF. The CDR3 DNA is TGTGCCAGCTCACCCCCAGAGAATAGCGTCAATGAGCAGTTCTTC.

The J gene is TRBJ2-7, the V gene TRBV7-9; the D gene is possibly TRBD1 (5 bases). The V end lost 5 bases, the J end lost 2 bases, and 10 bases lay between the germline ends. Germline lookup yields CDR1 SEHNR and CDR2 FQNEAQ (reference sequence). The CDR3 sequence is 13 residues long. CDR3: CASSRQSTYEQYF. DNA for the CDR3: TGTGCCAGCAGCAGACAGAGCACCTACGAGCAGTACTTC. Supplemented by reference TRBV7-9 and TRBJ2-7, the full variable domain reads DTGVSQNPRHKITKRGQNVTFRCDPISEHNRLYWYRQTLGQGPEFLTYFQNEAQLEKSRLLSDRFSAERPKGSFSTLEIQRTEQGDSAMYLCASSRQSTYEQYFGPGTRLTVT.

The chain joins TRBV5-1 to TRBJ1-1; no clear D gene. This CDR3 has 15 residues. V lost 4 bases to trimming and J lost 0 bases, with 13 bases between them. The germline CDR1 and CDR2 sequences are SGHRS and YFSETQ. This CDR3 reads CASSPLGGVNTEAFF. The DNA of the CDR3 is TGCGCCAGCAGCCCCCTCGGTGGGGTGAACACTGAAGCTTTCTTT.

The V gene is TRBV5-1, the J gene TRBJ2-3; D remains unclear. Trimming took 4 bases from V and 2 from J, leaving 8 bases between them. Germline loops: CDR1 SGHRS, CDR2 YFSETQ. This CDR3 contains 13 residues. CDR3 nucleotide sequence: TGCGCCAGCAGCCGAGGAACCACAGATACGCAGTATTTT. Translated, it gives CASSRGTTDTQYF.

The V call is TRBV11-2, the J call TRBJ1-4; D might be TRBD1 (6 bases). The CDR3 has 14 amino acids. CDR1 is SGHAT, CDR2 FQNNGV, per germline. The germline V and J ends were trimmed by 2 bases and 8 bases, with 12 bases remaining between them. CDR3 DNA sequence: TGTGCCAGCAGCTTACTACAGGGAGACGAAAAACTGTTTTTT. Amino acid sequence: CASSLLQGDEKLFF. The full variable domain, in which reference TRBV11-2 and TRBJ1-4 provide the parts outside the CDR3, is EAGVAQSPRYKIIEKRQSVAFWCNPISGHATLYWYQQILGQGPKLLIQFQNNGVVDDSQLPKDRFSAERLKGVDSTLKIQPAKLEDSAVYLCASSLLQGDEKLFFGSGTQLSVL.

V gene TRBV27 combines with J gene TRBJ1-1, with D possibly being TRBD1 (5 bases). CDR3 length equals 17 residues. Germline CDR1 MNHEY, CDR2 SMNVEV (reference sequence). The V and J ends lost 7 bases and 0 bases respectively, with 21 bases between them. CDR3 loop: CASTIIAGRPVNTEAFF. In DNA, the CDR3 is TGTGCCAGCACAATAATCGCGGGACGCCCTGTGAACACTGAAGCTTTCTTT.

The CDR3, as DNA: TGTGCCAGCAGCGAAGGACAGACCTATGGCTACACCTTC. Translation gives CASSEGQTYGYTF. The chain employs TRBV7-8 and TRBJ1-2; D is perhaps TRBD1 (6 bases). There are 13 residues in the CDR3. Germline CDR1 SGHVS, CDR2 FQNEAQ. The V gene lost 5 bases and the J gene lost 4 bases, with 11 bases spanning the gap. Full variable domain (remainder filled in from reference TRBV7-8 and TRBJ1-2): GAGVSQSPRYKVAKRGQDVALRCDPISGHVSLFWYQQALGQGPEFLTYFQNEAQLDKSGLPSDRFFAERPEGSVSTLKIQRTQQEDSAVYLCASSEGQTYGYTFGSGTRLTVV.

The chain has TRBV19 and TRBJ2-4; 11 bases align to TRBD1. J lost 7 bases, V lost 7 bases, and 3 bases had no gene match. In germline, CDR1 is LNHDA, CDR2 SQIVND (reference sequence). This CDR3 has 13 residues. For the CDR3, the DNA is TGTGCCAGTATAGGGACAGGGGGGAACATTCAGTACTTC. Protein sequence: CASIGTGGNIQYF.

As to this clone: At one end, the junction sequence differs from germline, possibly due to a read error. The genes are TRBV5-1 and TRBJ2-5; 9 nucleotides line up with TRBD2. CDR1 is SGHRS, CDR2 YFSETQ, per germline. CDR3 length: 16 residues. CDR3 sequence (DNA): TGCGCCAGCAGCTTGGAGGTAGCGGGAGCTCAAGAGTCCCAGTACTTC. Protein sequence: CASSLEVAGAQESQYF. Combining the CDR3 with reference TRBV5-1 and TRBJ2-5 gives the whole variable domain KAGVTQTPRYLIKTRGQQVTLSCSPISGHRSVSWYQQTPGQGLQFLFEYFSETQRNKGNFPGRFSGRQFSNSRSEMNVSTLELGDSALYLCASSLEVAGAQESQYFGPGTRLLVL.

The V and J genes are TRBV4-3 and TRBJ2-1; D possibly matches TRBD1 or TRBD2 (5 bases each). The V gene lost 7 bases and the J gene lost 0 bases, with 22 bases spanning the gap. The CDR3 covers 18 residues. The germline CDR1 and CDR2 sequences are LGHNA and YSLEER. The CDR3 nucleotides read TGCGCCAGCACCCCGGAGGCGACTCGTAGGGGCTCCTACAATGAGCAGTTCTTC. This translates into CASTPEATRRGSYNEQFF.

The CDR3 nucleotides are TGTGCCAGCAGTTTCCGGCCCTTATACGAGCAGTACTTC. Protein product: CASSFRPLYEQYF. The rearrangement uses TRBV28 and TRBJ2-7, with D uncertain. This CDR3 region has 13 residues. Trimming took off 3 bases at V and 4 bases at J, with 10 bases between the two ends. Germline loops: CDR1 MDHEN, CDR2 SYDVKM.

The chain recombines TRBV12-5 with TRBJ2-1; tentatively, D is TRBD2 (6 bases). This CDR3 has 13 amino acids. Germline-derived CDR1 and CDR2 are LGHNT and FRNRAP. V was trimmed by 4 bases and J by 12 bases, leaving 16 bases between them. The CDR3 DNA reads TGTGCTAGTGGTTCCCCTCCGGGGGAGTCGCAGTTCTTC. As protein: CASGSPPGESQFF.

This clone was recorded only once. The chain couples TRBV18 to TRBJ1-2; TRBD1 might be the D (5 bases). The V end lost 3 bases, the J end lost 4 bases, and 12 bases lay between the germline ends. Germline loops: CDR1 KGHSH, CDR2 LQKENI. The CDR3 is made up of 14 amino acids. CDR3 sequence reads: CASSPPGLSYGYTF. CDR3 coding DNA: TGTGCCAGCTCACCCCCGGGACTGAGCTATGGCTACACCTTC. Full variable domain (outside the CDR3, taken from reference TRBV18 and TRBJ1-2): NAGVMQNPRHLVRRRGQEARLRCSPMKGHSHVYWYRQLPEEGLKFMVYLQKENIIDESGMPKERFSAEFPKEGPSILRIQQVVRGDSAAYFCASSPPGLSYGYTFGSGTRLTVV.

As DNA, the CDR3 is TGCGCCAGCAGCTCTGGGGTAGGGACAGGGGGCTGGAAACTGTTTTTT. Amino acids: CASSSGVGTGGWKLFF. The chain carries TRBV4-1 and TRBJ1-4; TRBD1 matches 12 bases. Germline-derived CDR1 and CDR2 are MGHRA and YSYEKL. The CDR3 contains 16 residues. J was trimmed by 11 bases and V by 5 bases; bases with no gene match: 12.

CDR3 DNA sequence: TGTGCCAGCAGTTACGAAATGTACTCGGTCGCTTTCTTT. Residues: CASSYEMYSVAFF. The gene calls are TRBV6-6 and TRBJ1-1; D call uncertain. The CDR3 totals 13 residues. Germline CDR1 is MNHNY and CDR2 is SVGAGI (reference sequence). Trimming removed 2 bases from V and 11 bases from J, with 15 bases in between.

The chain combines TRBV28 with TRBJ1-4; weak D call: TRBD1 (6 bases). The ends were cut back, 2 bases at V and 3 bases at J, with 13 bases in the middle. Germline values: CDR1 MDHEN, CDR2 SYDVKM. The CDR3 covers 16 residues. The CDR3 spells CASSLNRASPNEKLFF. CDR3 nucleotide sequence: TGTGCCAGCAGTTTAAACAGGGCAAGTCCTAATGAAAAACTGTTTTTT.

The CDR3 here is CASSNLGPLAKNIQYF. Here the CDR3 DNA reads TGTGCCAGCTCGAACTTGGGTCCGCTGGCCAAAAACATTCAGTACTTC. The chain carries TRBV18 and TRBJ2-4; no clear D. The V end was cut by 6 bases, the J end by 1 base, with 16 bases between. Germline V lookup: CDR1 KGHSH, CDR2 LQKENI. The CDR3 totals 16 residues.

V is TRBV27 and J is TRBJ2-5; either TRBD1 or TRBD2 may supply D (5 bases each). The CDR3 sequence is 13 residues long. Germline CDR1 MNHEY, CDR2 SMNVEV (reference sequence). Trimming left V 5 bases short and J 2 bases short, with 9 bases between. The CDR3 region is CASSRGPQETQYF. CDR3 nucleotides: TGTGCCAGCAGTCGGGGACCTCAAGAGACCCAGTACTTC.

V gene TRBV19 combines with J gene TRBJ1-5; D gene ambiguous. The V gene lost 4 bases and the J gene lost 5 bases, with 12 bases spanning the gap. The germline V gene encodes CDR1 LNHDA and CDR2 SQIVND (reference sequence). The CDR3 is made up of 14 amino acids. The CDR3 DNA follows: TGTGCCAGTAGTACCATGGGCGGGGATCAGCCCCAGCATTTT. Protein: CASSTMGGDQPQHF.

V gene TRBV9 combines with J gene TRBJ2-3, with TRBD2 identical over 8 bases. J lost 7 bases, V lost 4 bases, and 11 bases had no gene match. CDR1 is SGDLS, CDR2 YYNGEE, per germline. The CDR3 extends over 15 amino acids. CDR3 DNA sequence: TGTGCCAGCAGCCGGGAGGGTGCGCCGGATAATACGCAGTATTTT. Translation: CASSREGAPDNTQYF.

This clone was observed a handful of times. The gene calls are TRBV5-5 and TRBJ1-1; D is unresolved. Trimming cost V 4 bases and J 0 bases, with 13 bases left between them. The CDR3 is 15 amino acids. Germline V gene data show CDR1 as SGHKS and CDR2 as YYEKEE (reference sequence). The CDR3 nucleotides are TGTGCCAGCAGCCTGATGGGCGCTTTGAACACTGAAGCTTTCTTT. Its protein is CASSLMGALNTEAFF.

The chain employs TRBV4-1 and TRBJ2-7; D is perhaps TRBD1 or TRBD2 (6 bases each). With 3 bases removed from V and 1 base from J, the gap between germline ends came to 19 bases. Germline lookup yields CDR1 MGHRA and CDR2 YSYEKL. The CDR3 runs to 17 residues. CDR3 residues: CASSQTSWGAFSYEQYF. In DNA form, the CDR3 reads TGCGCCAGCAGCCAGACCTCCTGGGGGGCCTTTTCCTACGAGCAGTACTTC.